This record looks at one TCR beta chain sequence and its context. What this receptor recognizes is not known. No much larger clone exists at a distance of one base, and base qualities are not known. The sample comes from a study of response to subunit inactivated influenza vaccine (dated by TCRdb to between 2018 and 2020). With respect to the entire study: Deep quantitative profiling of the T cell receptor repertoire was used in the study to follow responses to a trivalent subunit inactivated influenza vaccine.

V is clipped by 1 base and J by 9 bases, and the sequence between their germline boundaries is 4 bases long. The germline V gene provides CDR1 KGHSH and CDR2 LQKENI. The CDR3, cysteine through phenylalanine, is 11 amino acids long. CDR3 DNA is the only sequence kept; it has 33 bases, read in frame from the first base. Receptor libraries were prepared by RT-PCR. The instrument given in TCRdb is Illumina HiSeq 2500. TCRdb took the public reads, trimmed them with fastp at Q25, ran MiXCR for clone calling and kept in-frame beta chains. Here each entry gathers all rows of one CDR3 protein and keeps the most common genes and DNA. The sample profile shows 650,000 to 800,000 distinct CDR3 sequences; 15% to 20% of them were found once. The biggest ten clones account for approximately 10% of the sample. The investigation overall reported the following: The authors proposed that each seasonal influenza vaccination may bring in only a limited number of new T cells.

The sequence is built from TRBV18 and TRBJ2-1; there is no confident call for the D gene. The origin of this receptor is a man aged 50 to 59 who received an inactivated influenza vaccine. Donor details come from another sample of the same person, matched by shared clones. The source material was PBMCs from blood, sampled about 5 days after vaccination. The DNA reads as follows: TGTGCCAGCTCACCACGGCTTGAGCAGTTCTTC. This codes for CASSPRLEQFF.